This TCR beta chain was documented in a study of T cell responses to AZD1222 COVID-19 vaccine. V lost 5 bases, J lost 3 bases, and 6 bases stayed unmatched. The CDR3 runs 15 residues. Germline CDR1 SGHNT, CDR2 YENEEA. TCRdb keeps only in-frame clones here, not all; method: immunoSEQ multiplex PCR. The sample gives some 14,000 clones, approximately 84% of which show up once; approximately 40% is in the top ten. A remark on this clone: The antigen remains unidentified.

Findings and limits, study-wide: Recipients of AZD1222 seropositive at baseline numbered only 6 or 7. The peak T cell response came first, and repertoires were sampled only after it. Nearly half of spike-specific TCRs reportedly target variant regions that are unmutated in the B.1.351 and B.1.1.7 variants.

The sequence was obtained from an adult who received the AZD1222 COVID-19 vaccine. The chain is built from TRBV11-3 and TRBJ2-7; TRBD1 matches 11 bases. This sample comprised peripheral blood, obtained 28 days after the second AZD1222 dose. The CDR3, as DNA: TGTGCCAGCAGCCCCGGCGGGACAGGGGGCTACGAGCAGTACTTC. It encodes CASSPGGTGGYEQYF.